The 26 T cell receptor beta chains listed next were all sequenced from one sample in a study of blood T cell repertoires in COVID-19. Clones were sequenced by immunoSEQ multiplex PCR, and TCRdb holds only the in-frame ones, with some missing. The data contain tens of thousands of clones, about 91% of them singletons. Sequencing was carried out using peripheral blood. All receptors come from a human donor in a cohort sampled during active COVID-19.

This clone was picked up one time. This chain links TRBV4-1 with TRBJ1-3; 8 nucleotides line up with TRBD1. Germline assignment: CDR1 MGHRA and CDR2 YSYEKL. This CDR3 contains 16 residues. V was pared by 3 bases and J by 4 bases, with 8 bases of the junction left unmatched. CDR3 DNA: TGCGCCAGCAGCCATGGGTCGACAGGGGAAGGAAACACCATATATTTT. Amino acids: CASSHGSTGEGNTIYF.

The chain uses TRBV5-6 and TRBJ2-1, with 7 bases matching TRBD1. In germline, CDR1 is SGHDT, CDR2 YYEEEE. Unmatched junction bases numbered 4, after V lost 2 bases and J lost 2 bases. The CDR3 is 15 amino acids. Written as DNA, the CDR3 is TGTGCCAGCAGCTTTGGCAGGGGGACCTACAATGAGCAGTTCTTC. It translates to CASSFGRGTYNEQFF.

The chain employs TRBV30 and TRBJ2-7, with D possibly being TRBD1 (5 bases). Trimming took off 6 bases at V and 3 bases at J, with 15 bases between the two ends. This CDR3 has 13 residues. Germline V gene lookup returns CDR1 GTSNPN and CDR2 SVGIG (reference sequence). CDR3 DNA: TGTGCCTGTCTACGCCCCCAGGGCTACGAGCAGTACTTC. Protein sequence: CACLRPQGYEQYF.

The chain couples TRBV14 to TRBJ2-1; 13 nucleotides align to TRBD2. CDR1 SGHDN and CDR2 FVKESK come from the germline V gene. The CDR3 length is 16 residues. The junction had 5 bases not matched to a gene; V was cut back by 7 bases and J by 2 bases. The CDR3 sequence: CASTGLAGVPYNEQFF. The CDR3 coding sequence is TGTGCCAGCACCGGACTAGCGGGAGTCCCCTACAATGAGCAGTTCTTC.

The chain is built from TRBV24-1 and TRBJ2-2; 9 bases fit TRBD1. This CDR3 comprises 16 residues. Trimming removed 5 bases from V and 4 bases from J; junction bases left unmatched: 7. Germline CDR1 is KGHDR and CDR2 is SFDVKD. The CDR3 loop reads CATSALGTGFTGELFF. The CDR3 DNA reads as TGTGCCACCAGTGCCTTGGGGACAGGGTTCACCGGGGAGCTGTTTTTT.

The chain links TRBV5-4 to TRBJ2-2; TRBD2 matches 10 bases. V dropped 4 bases and J dropped 1; count of bases not matched to a gene: 4. CDR3 size: 16 residues. Germline V gene lookup returns CDR1 SGHNT and CDR2 YYREEE (reference sequence). The CDR3 sequence is CASSPRTSGNTGELFF. In DNA, the CDR3 is TGTGCCAGCAGCCCCCGGACTAGCGGGAACACCGGGGAGCTGTTTTTT.

For the CDR3, the DNA is TGTGCCAGCAGCTCGGGACAGGGAGAGGCAGATACGCAGTATTTT. Its translation: CASSSGQGEADTQYF. This sequence joins TRBV11-3 and TRBJ2-3; TRBD1 matches 9 bases. The CDR3 has 15 residues. CDR1 is SGHNT and CDR2 is YENEEA in the germline V gene. Trimming took 4 bases from V and 4 from J; bases not matched to a gene: 6.

The rearrangement links TRBV21-1 to TRBJ1-1. TRBV21-1 is noted as a pseudogene. The CDR3 has 15 amino acids. The CDR3 loop is CASSQRGGLYTEAFF. CDR3 nucleotide sequence: TGTGCCAGCAGCCAGAGGGGGGGACTTTACACTGAAGCTTTCTTT.

The chain has TRBV5-4 and TRBJ2-1, with D unresolved. In germline, CDR1 is SGHNT, CDR2 YYREEE (reference sequence). The CDR3 is made up of 13 amino acids. Deletions cut 4 bases from V and 7 bases from J, with 12 bases between. CDR3 sequence: CASSPRPGNEQFF. In DNA, the CDR3 is TGTGCCAGCAGCCCCCGCCCCGGGAATGAGCAGTTCTTC.

The V gene is TRBV6-5, the J gene TRBJ1-1, with 7 nucleotides matching TRBD1. The trim removed 5 bases at V and 3 bases at J, leaving 6 bases unmatched. There are 14 residues in the CDR3. In germline, CDR1 is MNHEY, CDR2 SVGAGI. The CDR3 is CASSPDRDHTEAFF. CDR3 in DNA: TGTGCCAGCAGTCCTGACAGGGATCACACTGAAGCTTTCTTT.

J is TRBJ1-3 and V is TRBV6-2 or TRBV6-3; D is unclear. Germline V gives CDR1 MNHEY, CDR2 SVGEGT. The V gene lost 0 bases and the J gene lost 8 bases, with 14 bases spanning the gap. The CDR3 is made up of 15 amino acids. CDR3 sequence reads: CASSYSTRSGDTIYF. For the CDR3, the DNA is TGTGCCAGCAGTTACTCGACCAGGTCCGGTGACACCATATATTTT.

V is TRBV5-6 and J is TRBJ2-2; 9 bases are shared with TRBD1. In germline, CDR1 is SGHDT, CDR2 YYEEEE. The J segment lost 5 bases and the V segment lost 4 bases, leaving 9 bases of the junction unmatched. The length of the CDR3 is 16 residues. In DNA, the CDR3 is TGTGCCAGCAGCCCCTCCCGGACAGGGGTGACCGGGGAGCTGTTTTTT. Encoded protein: CASSPSRTGVTGELFF.

The rearrangement joins TRBV2 to TRBJ2-5; 9 nucleotides match TRBD2. V shed 10 bases, J shed 2 bases, and the junction held 17 bases outside the gene matches. Looked up from germline, CDR1 is SNHLY and CDR2 is FYNNEI. The CDR3 contains 17 residues. CDR3 residues: CATLFRGREGTQETQYF. The CDR3 region has the DNA TGTGCCACCCTCTTTCGAGGGCGGGAGGGGACACAAGAGACCCAGTACTTC.

The chain combines TRBV6-5 with TRBJ2-2; possibly TRBD1 for D (6 bases). The CDR3 runs 15 residues. The ends were cut back, 9 bases at V and 0 bases at J, with 14 bases in the middle. Germline-derived CDR1 and CDR2 are MNHEY and SVGAGI. CDR3 protein: CARVAGTPNTGELFF. The DNA of the CDR3 is TGTGCCAGGGTTGCCGGGACACCGAACACCGGGGAGCTGTTTTTT.

The chain is built from TRBV7-8 and TRBJ1-1; D gene ambiguous. The CDR3 extends over 15 amino acids. Trimming stripped 5 bases from V and 5 bases from J, with 18 bases between. Germline loops: CDR1 SGHVS, CDR2 FQNEAQ. The CDR3 DNA follows: TGTGCCAGCAGCCATTCCGGGAAAGCCTGGACTGAAGCTTTCTTT. Its protein is CASSHSGKAWTEAFF.

This clone has just a few counts. This chain links TRBV27 with TRBJ1-4, with a tentative D call TRBD1 (5 bases). CDR1 is MNHEY, CDR2 SMNVEV, per germline (reference sequence). V was shortened by 2 bases and J by 4 bases, with 11 bases between the two germline ends. The CDR3 consists of 15 residues. The CDR3 here is CASSLRAGNNEKLFF. The DNA of the CDR3 is TGTGCCAGCAGTTTAAGGGCAGGGAATAATGAAAAACTGTTTTTT.

This clone appeared once. The chain joins TRBV7-3 to TRBJ2-1, with D maybe TRBD2 (6 bases). The germline gives CDR1 SGHTA, CDR2 FQGTGA. The CDR3 has 15 amino acids. V gave up 2 bases and J gave up 5 bases, with 13 bases separating them. The CDR3 DNA sequence: TGTGCCAGCAGCTTACTGGGACTTAAGGACAATGAGCAGTTCTTC. This sequence encodes CASSLLGLKDNEQFF.

CDR3 sequence reads: CASSPVLAPSYEQYF. The CDR3 DNA sequence: TGCGCCAGCAGCCCAGTATTAGCGCCCTCCTACGAGCAGTACTTC. The rearrangement links TRBV5-1 to TRBJ2-7; D may be TRBD2 (5 bases). The germline V gene has CDR1 SGHRS and CDR2 YFSETQ. V lost 4 bases and J 0 bases, leaving 14 bases between the germline ends. This CDR3 comprises 15 residues.

This chain uses TRBV27 with TRBJ2-3; the match to TRBD1 covers 7 bases. This CDR3 has 15 residues. V was pared by 0 bases and J by 4 bases, with 4 bases of the junction left unmatched. CDR1 is MNHEY and CDR2 is SMNVEV in the germline V gene (reference sequence). The CDR3 sequence is CASSLSRQGSDTQYF. The CDR3 bases are TGTGCCAGCAGTTTATCCCGACAGGGATCAGATACGCAGTATTTT.

This clone was counted once. The chain links TRBV11-3 to TRBJ2-1; 10 bases fit TRBD2. In germline, CDR1 is SGHNT, CDR2 YENEEA. Trimming removed 0 bases from V and 8 bases from J; junction bases left unmatched: 7. This CDR3 comprises 16 residues. CDR3: CASSLDLAGGRDEQFF. The DNA for the CDR3 is TGTGCCAGCAGCTTAGATTTAGCGGGGGGCCGCGATGAGCAGTTCTTC. The whole variable domain, filled in from reference TRBV11-3 and TRBJ2-1, reads EAGVVQSPRYKIIEKKQPVAFWCNPISGHNTLYWYLQNLGQGPELLIRYENEEAVDDSQLPKDRFSAERLKGVDSTLKIQPAELGDSAVYLCASSLDLAGGRDEQFFGPGTRLTVL.

The CDR3 DNA is TGTGCCAGCAGTTCAACCCCGAGCGGGGAGCTGTTTTTT. It yields the protein CASSSTPSGELFF. The V call is TRBV12-3 or TRBV12-4, the J call TRBJ2-2; D not resolved. This CDR3 is built from 13 residues. V was cut by 4 bases and J by 7 bases, with 10 bases left in between.

This clone is a singleton in its sample. The chain employs TRBV4-2 and TRBJ2-1; 9 bases agree with TRBD1. CDR1 and CDR2 (germline): LGHNA, YNFKEQ. After removal of 1 base from V and 7 bases from J, the junction contained 11 bases not matched to a gene. The CDR3 contains 17 residues. The CDR3: CASSQGGAQGARNEQFF. The CDR3 DNA sequence: TGTGCCAGCAGCCAAGGGGGGGCACAGGGGGCGCGGAATGAGCAGTTCTTC.

The V call is TRBV6-5, the J call TRBJ2-1; D perhaps matches TRBD1 (6 bases). The CDR3 loop spans 12 amino acids. V was trimmed by 6 bases and J by 6 bases, leaving 9 bases between them. CDR1 MNHEY and CDR2 SVGAGI come from the germline V gene. The CDR3 bases are TGTGCCAGCAGAACAGGGATCAATGAGCAGTTCTTC. Translation gives CASRTGINEQFF.

The CDR3 sequence: CASSLDRFGNTIYF. The CDR3 DNA reads TGTGCCAGCAGCTTGGACAGGTTCGGAAACACCATATATTTT. V usage is TRBV5-8 and J usage is TRBJ1-3, with TRBD1 as a possible D gene (5 bases). This CDR3 has 14 residues. Germline CDR1 and CDR2: SGHTS and YDEGEE. V shed 0 bases and J shed 4 bases, with 8 bases lying between them.

There are a few counts of this clone. The chain links TRBV6-5 to TRBJ2-1; no firm D call. CDR3 length: 13 amino acids. The germline CDR1 and CDR2 sequences are MNHEY and SVGAGI. Trimming left V 7 bases short and J 8 bases short, with 15 bases between. This chain's CDR3 is CASKTHAEDEQFF. DNA for the CDR3: TGTGCCAGCAAGACTCACGCCGAGGATGAGCAGTTCTTC.

The chain links TRBV19 to TRBJ2-1; 7 bases are shared with TRBD1. The ends lost 3 bases at V and 0 bases at J; junction bases unmatched: 11. The germline CDR1 and CDR2 sequences are LNHDA and SQIVND (reference sequence). The CDR3 has 18 amino acids. CDR3 protein: CASSIRPSRGSSYNEQFF. DNA of the CDR3: TGTGCCAGTAGTATCCGACCCAGCAGGGGGAGCTCCTACAATGAGCAGTTCTTC.